Following are 16 T cell receptor beta chains from one sample sequenced in a study of post-analysis software for immune sequencing data. The antigens these receptors bind are not known. The study's findings and limits: The five TRBV segments detected at higher frequency in patients than in controls included TRBV5-6, TRBV5-1 and TRBV20-1.

Unique molecular identifiers featured in each of the TCR beta cDNA libraries. TCRdb itself ran the PCR reads through MiXCR, one entry per CDR3 protein. This sample yields approximately 770,000 distinct CDR3 sequences, of which 40% to 55% are seen a single time; 4.9% belongs to the top ten. The sequencing sample was made of blood. Receptor source: a girl aged 10 to 17 with multiple sclerosis.

The chain joins TRBV15 to TRBJ2-5, with D uncertain. V was cut by 1 base and J by 5 bases, with 8 bases left in between. The CDR3 is 13 amino acids. Germline loops: CDR1 LNHNV, CDR2 YYDKDF (reference sequence). Here the CDR3 DNA reads TGTGCCACCAGCAGAGCGGTGGGGGAGACCCAGTACTTC. It yields the protein CATSRAVGETQYF. Full variable domain (rest looked up from reference TRBV15 and TRBJ2-5): DAMVIQNPRYQVTQFGKPVTLSCSQTLNHNVMYWYQQKSSQAPKLLFHYYDKDFNNEADTPDNFQSRRPNTSFCFLDIRSPGLGDTAMYLCATSRAVGETQYFGPGTRLLVL.

The chain carries TRBV20-1 and TRBJ1-2; TRBD1 matches at 9 bases. V was pared by 6 bases and J by 4 bases, with 9 bases of the junction left unmatched. Germline V gene data show CDR1 as DFQATT and CDR2 as SNEGSKA (reference sequence). The CDR3 is 14 residues long. CDR3 loop: CSAEEQGASYGYTF. The DNA for the CDR3 is TGCAGTGCAGAAGAACAGGGGGCGAGCTATGGCTACACCTTC.

This clonotype appeared a few times. This rearrangement joins TRBV19 to TRBJ1-4; unclear D gene. The V gene lost 6 bases and the J gene lost 7 bases, with 12 bases spanning the gap. The CDR3 has 13 residues. The germline CDR1 and CDR2 sequences are LNHDA and SQIVND (reference sequence). Written as DNA, the CDR3 is TGTGCCAGTAGCGAGTCACGGGGTGAAAAACTGTTTTTT. The encoded protein is CASSESRGEKLFF. Complete variable domain (other parts from reference TRBV19 and TRBJ1-4): DGGITQSPKYLFRKEGQNVTLSCEQNLNHDAMYWYRQDPGQGLRLIYYSQIVNDFQKGDIAEGYSVSREKKESFPLTVTSAQKNPTAFYLCASSESRGEKLFFGSGTQLSVL.

The chain couples TRBV2 to TRBJ1-5, with D perhaps matching TRBD1 (5 bases). The germline V gene has CDR1 SNHLY and CDR2 FYNNEI. The length of the CDR3 is 16 residues. V was clipped by 7 bases and J by 0 bases, with 16 bases between them. The DNA of the CDR3 is TGTGCCAGCAATCAGGGAGCCGAATATAGCAATCAGCCCCAGCATTTT. Translating it yields CASNQGAEYSNQPQHF.

Note on this clonotype: The junction and the germline gene differ at one end; a read error may be behind it. The gene calls are TRBV7-9 and TRBJ1-1; unclear D gene. The germline gives CDR1 SEHNR, CDR2 FQNEAQ (reference sequence). The CDR3 is 16 residues long. Written as DNA, the CDR3 is TGTGCCAGCAGCCCCGTTAGGGTCGGCCAGAACACCGAAGCTTTCTTT. Amino acids: CASSPVRVGQNTEAFF.

The chain combines TRBV9 with TRBJ2-6; no definite D call. Per the germline V gene, CDR1 is SGDLS and CDR2 is YYNGEE. The CDR3 extends over 17 amino acids. V dropped 0 bases and J dropped 0 bases, with 10 bases sitting between them. CDR3 DNA: TGTGCCAGCAGCGTAGACCAATCCCTCTCTGGGGCCAACGTCCTGACTTTC. As protein: CASSVDQSLSGANVLTF. Full variable domain (rest looked up from reference TRBV9 and TRBJ2-6): DSGVTQTPKHLITATGQRVTLRCSPRSGDLSVYWYQQSLDQGLQFLIQYYNGEERAKGNILERFSAQQFPDLHSELNLSSLELGDSALYFCASSVDQSLSGANVLTFGAGSRLTVL.

The chain combines TRBV7-8 with TRBJ2-3, with 11 nucleotides matching TRBD2. V was pared by 2 bases and J by 4 bases, with 8 bases of the junction left unmatched. Germline V CDR1 and CDR2: SGHVS, FQNEAQ. The CDR3 runs to 17 residues. CDR3 residues: CASSLSQLAGDPDTQYF. The DNA of the CDR3 is TGTGCCAGCAGCTTATCCCAACTAGCGGGAGATCCAGATACGCAGTATTTT.

The rearrangement uses TRBV6-6 and TRBJ2-5; D may match TRBD1 or TRBD2 (6 bases each). CDR3 length equals 16 residues. V dropped 4 bases and J dropped 2 bases, with 17 bases sitting between them. Germline V lookup: CDR1 MNHNY, CDR2 SVGAGI (reference sequence). The DNA of the CDR3 is TGTGCCAGCAGTTTCCCCCATAGGGGGGTACAAGAGACCCAGTACTTC. It is translated as CASSFPHRGVQETQYF.

The chain is built from TRBV4-3 and TRBJ2-3, with 15 bases lining up with TRBD2. J lost 1 base, V lost 3 bases, and 8 bases had no gene match. CDR1 and CDR2 (germline): LGHNA, YSLEER. The CDR3 consists of 19 residues. In nucleotides, the CDR3 is TGCGCCAGCAGCCACCGGGGACTAGCGGGAGGTCTCGGCACAGATACGCAGTATTTT. This gives the protein CASSHRGLAGGLGTDTQYF.

The sample holds one count of this clonotype. The chain employs TRBV10-3 and TRBJ1-1; 7 nucleotides match TRBD1. The V gene end was trimmed by 4 bases and the J gene end by 6 bases; junction bases not matched to a gene: 5. The CDR3 runs 13 residues. The V gene's germline CDR1 is ENHRY and CDR2 SYGVKD. The CDR3 loop is CAISAVGGPEAFF. The CDR3 DNA sequence: TGTGCCATCAGTGCTGTAGGGGGCCCTGAAGCTTTCTTT.

This clonotype has just a few counts. CDR3 coding DNA: TGTGCTAGTGGTTTGGTAGGCGTTTGGGAAGCTTTCTTT. It specifies CASGLVGVWEAFF. This sequence joins TRBV12-5 and TRBJ1-1; no firm D call. The CDR3 is 13 residues long. The V gene lost 0 bases and the J gene lost 8 bases, with 10 bases spanning the gap. The germline V gene has CDR1 LGHNT and CDR2 FRNRAP.

This clonotype was found a few times. The chain's CDR3 is CASSLVTGLGTDTQYF. In DNA, the CDR3 is TGTGCCAGCAGCTTAGTCACGGGGCTGGGCACAGATACGCAGTATTTT. V gene TRBV7-2 combines with J gene TRBJ2-3; either TRBD1 or TRBD2 may supply D (5 bases each). V lost 1 base and J lost 1, with 12 bases in between. Germline V gene lookup returns CDR1 SGHTA and CDR2 FQGNSA. The CDR3 is made up of 16 amino acids.

The chain employs TRBV15 and TRBJ1-5; unclear D gene. The CDR3 spans 14 residues. Germline lookup yields CDR1 LNHNV and CDR2 YYDKDF (reference sequence). Trimming took off 0 bases at V and 11 bases at J, with 14 bases between the two ends. CDR3 sequence: CATSRDRGAETQHF. For the CDR3, the DNA is TGTGCCACCAGCAGAGATCGGGGTGCAGAGACCCAGCATTTT. Variable domain in full (rest from reference TRBV15 and TRBJ1-5): DAMVIQNPRYQVTQFGKPVTLSCSQTLNHNVMYWYQQKSSQAPKLLFHYYDKDFNNEADTPDNFQSRRPNTSFCFLDIRSPGLGDTAMYLCATSRDRGAETQHFGDGTRLSIL.

The genes are TRBV12-3 or TRBV12-4 and TRBJ2-5; maybe TRBD1 (6 bases). The CDR3 contains 13 residues. V was clipped by 7 bases and J by 5 bases, with 14 bases between them. CDR3 sequence reads: CASNSGTIETQYF. The DNA of the CDR3 is TGTGCCAGCAATAGTGGGACAATCGAGACCCAGTACTTC.

The gene calls are TRBV29-1 and TRBJ2-1; D is uncertain. CDR3 length equals 13 residues. Trimming pared 6 bases from V and 6 bases from J, leaving 15 bases between. Per germline, CDR1 SQVTM and CDR2 ANQGSEA. The CDR3 DNA sequence: TGCAGCGTCCCCAGCAGCCACCCCAATGAGCAGTTCTTC. Translated: CSVPSSHPNEQFF.

This rearrangement joins TRBV27 to TRBJ1-1; no firm D call. Trimming stripped 2 bases from V and 6 bases from J, with 10 bases between. This CDR3 comprises 13 residues. The germline V gene has CDR1 MNHEY and CDR2 SMNVEV (reference sequence). The CDR3 is CASSLSRGSEAFF. As DNA, the CDR3 is TGTGCCAGCAGTTTAAGTCGGGGTTCTGAAGCTTTCTTT.